Presented here are 20 T cell receptor beta chains from one specimen sequenced in a study of blood T cell repertoires in COVID-19. Method: immunoSEQ multiplex PCR; TCRdb's copy keeps in-frame clones and lacks some. The repertoire includes some 110,000 clones, approximately 85% of them detected once, and about 5.4% sits in the top ten. The sample taken for sequencing was peripheral blood. The receptor set was obtained from a human donor in a cohort sampled during active COVID-19.

V and J are TRBV7-2 and TRBJ1-1; TRBD1 is a possible D gene (6 bases). CDR3 length: 13 residues. Germline V gene sequence: CDR1 SGHTA, CDR2 FQGNSA. V lost 5 bases and J 3 bases, leaving 10 bases between the germline ends. CDR3 sequence reads: CASSRDTYTEAFF. The CDR3 nucleotides read TGTGCCAGCAGCCGGGACACATACACTGAAGCTTTCTTT.

This clone was found once. The chain combines TRBV5-1 with TRBJ2-3, with TRBD1 as a possible D gene (5 bases). The germline V and J ends were trimmed by 5 bases and 6 bases, with 13 bases remaining between them. The CDR3 runs to 13 residues. CDR1 and CDR2 (germline): SGHRS, YFSETQ. The CDR3 sequence: CASRELGQDTQYF. CDR3 DNA sequence: TGCGCCAGCAGAGAATTGGGGCAGGATACGCAGTATTTT.

The J gene is TRBJ2-7, the V gene TRBV27; 16 bases are shared with TRBD2. Germline trimming cut 6 bases from V and 5 bases from J; bases unmatched to any gene: 10. The CDR3 is made up of 17 amino acids. Germline CDR1 reads MNHEY; CDR2 reads SMNVEV (reference sequence). The CDR3 bases are TGTGCCAGCAGCCCCGGGACTAGCGGGAGGGCTCGGGACGAGCAGTACTTC. Translating it yields CASSPGTSGRARDEQYF.

V is TRBV18 and J is TRBJ1-5; D remains ambiguous. The CDR3 runs to 13 residues. Between the trimmed V and J ends, which lost 3 bases and 6 bases, there was a span of 9 bases. Germline CDR1 is KGHSH and CDR2 is LQKENI. The CDR3 protein is CASSPRRGQPQHF. The CDR3 DNA reads TGTGCCAGCTCACCTCGCCGGGGTCAGCCCCAGCATTTT.

This chain uses TRBV12-3 or TRBV12-4 with TRBJ1-6; the D gene is possibly TRBD1 (5 bases). V gave up 0 bases and J gave up 11 bases, with 8 bases separating them. This CDR3 has 13 amino acids. The CDR3 sequence: CASSLAGGAPLHF. For the CDR3, the DNA is TGTGCCAGCAGTTTAGCGGGAGGGGCACCCCTCCACTTT.

The genes are TRBV11-2 and TRBJ2-3, with a tentative D call TRBD1 (6 bases). The CDR3 totals 16 residues. V shed 4 bases and J shed 0 bases, with 14 bases lying between them. Germline CDR1 reads SGHAT; CDR2 reads FQNNGV. The CDR3 nucleotides are TGTGCCAGCAGCTCCCCGGGACAAATCAGCACAGATACGCAGTATTTT. The encoded protein is CASSSPGQISTDTQYF.

In nucleotides, the CDR3 is TGTGCCAGCAGTTTATCCCCTGGAGGTTTTGAAGCTTTCTTT. This gives the protein CASSLSPGGFEAFF. The chain has TRBV28 and TRBJ1-1; no clear D gene. V shed 1 base and J shed 7 bases, with 13 bases lying between them. The germline gives CDR1 MDHEN, CDR2 SYDVKM. This CDR3 has 14 residues.

The chain employs TRBV11-2 and TRBJ1-5; 8 positions match TRBD1. The CDR3 totals 15 residues. CDR1 and CDR2 (germline): SGHAT, FQNNGV. The V and J ends lost 7 bases and 6 bases, in that order; junction bases with no gene match: 11. CDR3 residues: CASKSDRGWGQPQHF. CDR3 DNA sequence: TGTGCCAGCAAATCTGACAGGGGATGGGGTCAGCCCCAGCATTTT.

This clone has just one count. The V gene is TRBV7-2, the J gene TRBJ1-5; no firm D call. The CDR3 length is 13 residues. Trimming removed 1 base from V and 9 bases from J, with 10 bases in between. Germline CDR1 SGHTA, CDR2 FQGNSA. CDR3: CASSLDSQGPQHF. CDR3 nucleotide sequence: TGTGCCAGCAGCTTAGACAGCCAAGGGCCCCAGCATTTT.

The chain links TRBV2 to TRBJ2-5, with a weak D call TRBD2 (5 bases). Germline V lookup: CDR1 SNHLY, CDR2 FYNNEI. Trimming shortened V by 6 bases and J by 4 bases, and 15 bases separated the two germline ends. This CDR3 has 14 amino acids. The CDR3: CASRAFGVGETQYF. CDR3 DNA: TGTGCCAGCAGGGCCTTCGGGGTGGGAGAGACCCAGTACTTC.

The chain carries TRBV19 and TRBJ2-7; D gene uncertain. The V end was cut by 5 bases, the J end by 2 bases, with 10 bases between. Germline values: CDR1 LNHDA, CDR2 SQIVND (reference sequence). The CDR3 runs to 13 residues. DNA for the CDR3: TGTGCCAGTAGTCCCACAGACCCCTACGAGCAGTACTTC. It codes for CASSPTDPYEQYF.

V is TRBV28 and J is TRBJ2-1; 7 bases fit TRBD2. Germline lookup yields CDR1 MDHEN and CDR2 SYDVKM. The CDR3 runs 16 residues. The J segment lost 1 base and the V segment lost 5 bases, leaving 8 bases of the junction unmatched. The CDR3 reads CASSLLAGESYNEQFF. The CDR3 DNA is TGTGCCAGCAGTCTCCTCGCGGGAGAGTCCTACAATGAGCAGTTCTTC.

The V gene is TRBV10-2, the J gene TRBJ2-7, with 9 nucleotides matching TRBD2. Looked up from germline, CDR1 is WSHSY and CDR2 is SAAADI. The length of the CDR3 is 15 residues. J gave up 2 bases and V 3 bases, and 5 bases lay outside the gene matches. The CDR3 is CASSETGTSTYEQYF. CDR3 in DNA: TGCGCCAGCAGTGAAACCGGGACTAGCACCTACGAGCAGTACTTC.

The chain links TRBV24-1 to TRBJ2-1; 7 bases align to TRBD1. The CDR3 runs 14 residues. The germline V gene encodes CDR1 KGHDR and CDR2 SFDVKD. Trimming cost V 4 bases and J 6 bases; bases outside gene matches: 5. CDR3 in DNA: TGTGCCACCAGTGAAGGGACAGCCCCCAATGAGCAGTTCTTC. It specifies CATSEGTAPNEQFF.

The chain is built from TRBV10-3 and TRBJ2-7, with D perhaps matching TRBD2 (6 bases). CDR1 is ENHRY and CDR2 is SYGVKD in the germline V gene. The V end lost 10 bases, the J end lost 7 bases, and 17 bases lay between the germline ends. The CDR3 covers 12 residues. The CDR3 spells CATHSGSKEQYF. The CDR3 nucleotides read TGTGCCACCCACTCCGGGAGTAAGGAGCAGTACTTC.

The chain uses TRBV7-9 and TRBJ1-1; D possibly corresponds to TRBD1 (6 bases). With 4 bases removed from V and 7 bases from J, the gap between germline ends came to 22 bases. Germline lookup yields CDR1 SEHNR and CDR2 FQNEAQ (reference sequence). This CDR3 is built from 16 residues. CDR3 sequence: CASSSANREEEGEAFF. Written as DNA, the CDR3 is TGTGCCAGCAGCTCCGCGAACAGGGAAGAGGAAGGTGAAGCTTTCTTT.

This clone appeared a few times. V and J are TRBV28 and TRBJ1-2; 8 positions match TRBD1. The length of the CDR3 is 14 residues. Trimming at V came to 8 bases and at J to 3 bases, leaving 8 bases not matched to a gene. CDR1 and CDR2 (germline): MDHEN, SYDVKM. CDR3 bases: TGTGCCAGCCTTAGAGGACAGGGCCACTATGGCTACACCTTC. The encoded protein is CASLRGQGHYGYTF.

This clone has a single count. CDR3 DNA sequence: TGTGCCAGCTGTACAGGGGGCGCGAAGCAGTACTTC. Translated: CASCTGGAKQYF. The chain joins TRBV28 to TRBJ2-7; 9 bases are a match to TRBD1. Looked up from germline, CDR1 is MDHEN and CDR2 is SYDVKM. There are 12 residues in the CDR3. Trimming removed 8 bases from V and 8 bases from J; junction bases left unmatched: 7.

This chain uses TRBV30 with TRBJ2-1; 9 nucleotides align to TRBD1. This CDR3 region has 14 residues. Germline V gene lookup returns CDR1 GTSNPN and CDR2 SVGIG (reference sequence). Trimming cost V 2 bases and J 8 bases; bases outside gene matches: 7. The CDR3 loop reads CAWSRGTGLDEQFF. The CDR3 DNA is TGTGCCTGGAGTCGTGGGACAGGGTTGGATGAGCAGTTCTTC.

Written as DNA, the CDR3 is TGTGCCAGCTCACCAGATGCAGGGGTTTATAATTCACCCCTCCACTTT. Encoded protein: CASSPDAGVYNSPLHF. The chain recombines TRBV18 with TRBJ1-6, with TRBD1 as a possible D gene (6 bases). Germline V gives CDR1 KGHSH, CDR2 LQKENI. CDR3 size: 16 residues. Trimming shortened V by 2 bases and J by 4 bases, and 12 bases separated the two germline ends.